This T cell receptor beta chain was identified in a study of siplizumab effects on memory and regulatory T cells (dated by TCRdb to about 2019). For context, the study as a whole: Paired mixed lymphocyte reactions were run with siplizumab at approximately 0.98 ug/mL and without drug, across fewer than ten responder-stimulator pairs. The effect of the anti-CD2 antibody siplizumab on alloreactive T-cell subsets was examined in allogeneic mixed lymphocyte reactions constructed from human PBMCs. Study-level results and caveats: Among mappable alloreactive CD4+ clones, an average Treg-derived fraction of around 71% was observed with siplizumab, compared with less than 35% in control reactions. The cumulative frequency of alloreactive sequences traceable to unstimulated CD4+ memory T cells was significantly reduced by siplizumab. Because sequences at frequencies below about 10^-5 were poorly captured, only a minor fraction of alloreactive clones could be mapped back to unstimulated subsets. Greater diversity appeared to be present in unstimulated naive T cells than in memory T cells, and a substantial contribution to the alloresponse seemed to be made by naive cells. A naive or memory phenotype could not be assigned to roughly 75-97% of proliferating CD4+ or CD8+ clones. No functional confirmation was obtained for the suppressive function of proliferating Tregs from siplizumab cultures.

Library generation was performed with the immunoSEQ multiplex PCR assay. The deep sequencing platform assayed some 98,000 TCR templates per sample. Genomic DNA extracted from sorted T cells was the material used for TCRbeta CDR3 sequencing. The paper's data handling went like this. Clonal analysis of TCRbeta CDR3 data was done in the R programming language. Comparing unstimulated samples against CFSE-low samples taken after the reaction was how alloreactive CD4+ and CD8+ clones were defined. Regulatory or non-regulatory origin of alloreactive CD4+ clones was assigned by matching sequences to the sorted unstimulated Treg and non-Treg repertoires. Held by TCRdb, this immuneACCESS table contains in-frame sequences only and omits some clones. Under half of the omission traces to an unresolved V gene where checked; the cause of the rest is unknown. The V and J calls and clone size are taken from that table; D and trimming were inferred from the DNA. In all, the sample holds approximately 10,000 clones, and approximately 45% of those were seen once. About 40% of the sample belongs to the ten largest clones.

Relative to germline, V is 3 bases shorter and J is 5 bases shorter, with 8 bases between their ends. The CDR3 has 12 amino acids, counting the end cysteine and phenylalanine. Just the 36-base CDR3 DNA is kept, in frame starting at base 1. CDR1 LNHDA and CDR2 SQIVND are derived from the germline V gene (reference sequence). This clone is classified as medium-sized (0.01 to 0.1%). Its binding antigen is unknown. No per-base quality is available; no much larger clone lies one base away. Cells in the mixed lymphocyte reaction were cultured together at 37 degrees C for 6 days. Responder PBMCs were labelled with CFSE and stimulator PBMCs with Violet Dye, then combined at a 1:1 ratio. Sorted unstimulated T cells and proliferating T cells recovered from mixed lymphocyte reactions were subjected to TCRbeta CDR3 sequencing. Fresh whole blood from 9 to 10 HLA-typed healthy donors served as the source for isolating PBMCs. For TCR sequencing, responder T cells that had proliferated and were CFSE-low were FACS-sorted once the mixed lymphocyte reaction was over.

The chain uses TRBV19 and TRBJ2-7; matching of 6 bases hints at TRBD1 as the D gene. The source of this sequence is a human donor in good health; the cells came from an allogeneic mixed lymphocyte reaction. Some clones in this sample may be carry-over from other donors' samples. The source material was CFSE-low (dividing) CD8+ T cells sorted from an allogeneic mixed lymphocyte reaction. The sequenced DNA is TGTGCCAGTAGTATGGGGGCAGACGAGCAGTACTTC. Its protein is CASSMGADEQYF.